This TCR beta chain was found in a study of T cell responses to AZD1222 COVID-19 vaccine. Broader study findings: Donors were chiefly white British, with a greater number of females, and clonal diversity was perhaps underestimated. Reports say nearly half of spike-specific TCRs go after unmutated variant regions. Regions 160-218 and 743-854 dominated among vaccine-associated CD4 TCRs spanning spike.

CDR1 and CDR2 from the germline V gene are SNHLY and FYNNEI. The germline V and J ends were trimmed by 7 bases and 4 bases, with 16 bases remaining between them. The length of the CDR3 is 14 residues. Produced via immunoSEQ multiplex PCR; TCRdb's table is partial and in-frame only. The sample includes 150,000 to 200,000 clones, roughly 88% of them seen just once. Notes on this clone: Its matching antigen is unknown.

Researchers grouped second doses given at about 4 or about 12 weeks into one pool. The TCR originated in an adult who received the AZD1222 COVID-19 vaccine. The chain has TRBV2 and TRBJ1-2, with D possibly being TRBD1 (5 bases). Material: peripheral blood, obtained 28 days after the second AZD1222 dose. Here the CDR3 reads CASKQEPESYGYTF. The CDR3 DNA is TGTGCCAGCAAACAGGAACCAGAAAGCTATGGCTACACCTTC.